This entry features one T cell receptor (beta chain) sequence. Its antigen is still unknown. No base qualities exist here, and no much larger clone lies one base off it. This entry is derived from a study of T cells in Graves' hyperthyroidism and ophthalmopathy (dated by TCRdb to about 2019). With respect to the entire study: To identify TCR V-J signatures that set the groups apart, the researchers used a discovery cohort of more than 95 patients, made up of roughly 45 with Graves' ophthalmopathy and some 56 with stable Graves' hyperthyroidism. An independent validation cohort of under 20 hyperthyroidism patients and about 15 patients who later progressed to ophthalmopathy tested prospective prediction of ophthalmopathy. In six Graves' hyperthyroidism patients, the study also compared T-cell repertoires from thyroid tissue with T-cell repertoires from blood. The paper reports TCR Vbeta CDR3 sequencing of 140 or so peripheral blood samples: fewer than 50 ophthalmopathy, fewer than 80 hyperthyroidism and 17 progressor patients. The approximately 98 discovery patients were randomly divided into training and test sets at a 7:3 ratio. After blood sampling, hyperthyroidism patients were treated with methimazole at a starting dose of 30 mg daily, and ophthalmopathy patients were treated with high-dose intravenous methylprednisolone. Findings and caveats that apply to the study as a whole: No statistical method was used to fix the sample size in advance, and group allocation was not hidden from the investigators. In validation, the model predicted progression to ophthalmopathy with 55% to 71% sensitivity and 72% to 75% specificity, a median of about 6 months before onset. Ophthalmopathy was separated from stable hyperthyroidism by a 13 V-J signature model, with about 88% sensitivity and around 81% specificity obtained in cross-validation and 80%/75% obtained in testing. Most expanded thyroid clonotypes (frequency above 0.001) were also detected in blood, suggesting blood repertoires may reflect thyroid immune responses.

V drops 5 bases and J drops 1 base, leaving 6 bases in between. CDR1 and CDR2 were assigned from the germline V gene (reference sequence) as SEHNR and FQNEAQ. The CDR3, from cysteine to phenylalanine, totals 13 residues. Only the CDR3 part of the read is kept: 39 bases, read in frame from the first base. The TCR beta CDR3 regions were amplified from RNA transcripts. For the first round of RT-PCR on the TCR CDR3, the HTBI primer set was used together with the Qiagen OneStep RT-PCR kit. Libraries were constructed in a second round of multiplex PCR, after which size selection and purification were carried out. Paired-end sequencing of the libraries was performed with 100 bp reads on an Illumina HiSeq2000. The published analysis was carried out like this. SOAPnuke was used to process the raw data, removing reads that contained adapters or uncalled bases, had a mean Phred below 15, or lacked an exact match to the constant primer or identifier. High-quality paired reads were merged with COPE v1.2.5, and unique nucleotide sequences were defined as clonotypes. Clonotypes were aligned to IMGT TRBV, TRBD and TRBJ reference segments using MiTCR v1.1. The analysis was restricted to V-J combinations with a frequency above 0.0001, which together covered just over 98% of the repertoires. A TCS score was defined as the ratio of F50 (clonal expansion) to E x V (chaos), with BLOSUM62-based TCRdist applied between CDR3 peptides within each V-J. Welch's t-statistics and random forest reduced roughly 540 V-J features to 10 to 15, which were used in a naive Bayes classifier (R e1071). The raw public reads went through TCRdb reprocessing: fastp at Q25, MiXCR clone calling, in-frame beta chains kept. Identical CDR3 proteins give one entry, which carries the most common genes and DNA. None of the V and J calls come from the authors' own analysis; TCRdb made them. For this sample there are hundreds of thousands of distinct CDR3 sequences; 40% to 55% appear just once. The top ten clones comprise 8.2% of the sample.

A patient counted as having stable Graves' hyperthyroidism if no progression to ophthalmopathy occurred over 18 months of follow-up. Hyperthyroidism patients were newly diagnosed, with disease duration under 2 months, and aged 18 to 65 years. Patients with uncontrolled infections, other autoimmune diseases, pregnancy or lactation were excluded. Diagnoses were established on the basis of clinical symptoms, serum thyroxine and TRAb, thyroid ultrasound, and orbital computed tomography. Total RNA was extracted using Trizol reagent, and RNA quality was assessed on an Agilent 2100 Bioanalyzer. The receptor was isolated from a young woman with Graves' hyperthyroidism. Donor details come from another sample of the same person, matched by shared clones. Sample: peripheral blood or thyroid tissue (not recorded which). The rearranged segments are TRBV7-9 and TRBJ1-3; there is no confident call for the D gene. Here the CDR3 is given as CASSPPSGNTIYF. The nucleotide sequence reads as follows: TGTGCCAGCAGCCCCCCATCTGGAAACACCATATATTTT.